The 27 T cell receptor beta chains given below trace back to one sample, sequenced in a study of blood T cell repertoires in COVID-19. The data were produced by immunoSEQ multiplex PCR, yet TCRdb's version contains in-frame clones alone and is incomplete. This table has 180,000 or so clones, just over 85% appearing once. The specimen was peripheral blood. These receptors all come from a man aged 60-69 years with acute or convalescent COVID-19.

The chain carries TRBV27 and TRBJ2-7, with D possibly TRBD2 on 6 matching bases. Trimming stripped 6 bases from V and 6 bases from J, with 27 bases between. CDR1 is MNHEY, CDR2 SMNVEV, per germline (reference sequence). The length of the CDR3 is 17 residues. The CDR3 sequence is CASRLAVPRDSLGEQYF. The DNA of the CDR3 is TGTGCCAGCAGATTGGCTGTACCTCGGGACTCCCTGGGCGAGCAGTACTTC.

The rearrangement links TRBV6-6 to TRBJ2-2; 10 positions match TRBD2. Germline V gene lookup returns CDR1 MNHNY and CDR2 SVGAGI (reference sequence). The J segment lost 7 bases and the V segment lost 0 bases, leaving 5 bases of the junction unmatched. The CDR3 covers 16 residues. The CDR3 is CASSYSPSGRGGELFF. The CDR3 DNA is TGTGCCAGCAGTTACTCCCCCAGCGGGAGGGGCGGGGAGCTGTTTTTT.

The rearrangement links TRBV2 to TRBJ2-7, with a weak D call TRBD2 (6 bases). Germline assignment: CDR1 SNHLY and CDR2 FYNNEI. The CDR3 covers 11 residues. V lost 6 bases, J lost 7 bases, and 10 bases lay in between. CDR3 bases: TGTGCCAGCAGGAAGGAGGGGGAGCAGTACTTC. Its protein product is CASRKEGEQYF.

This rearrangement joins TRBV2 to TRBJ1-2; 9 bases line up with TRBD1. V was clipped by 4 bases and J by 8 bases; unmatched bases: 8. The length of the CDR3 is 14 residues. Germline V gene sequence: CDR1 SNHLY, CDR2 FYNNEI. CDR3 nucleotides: TGTGCCAGCAGTGCCCGGACAGGGGCGGGGGGCTACACCTTC. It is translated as CASSARTGAGGYTF. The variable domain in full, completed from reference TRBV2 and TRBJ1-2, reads EPEVTQTPSHQVTQMGQEVILRCVPISNHLYFYWYRQILGQKVEFLVSFYNNEISEKSEIFDDQFSVERPDGSNFTLKIRSTKLEDSAMYFCASSARTGAGGYTFGSGTRLTVV.

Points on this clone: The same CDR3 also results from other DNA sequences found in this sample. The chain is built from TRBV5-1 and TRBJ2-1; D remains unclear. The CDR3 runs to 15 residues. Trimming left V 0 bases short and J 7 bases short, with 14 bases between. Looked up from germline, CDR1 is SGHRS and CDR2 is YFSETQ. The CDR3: CASSLGAATNNEQFF. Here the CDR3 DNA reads TGCGCCAGCAGCTTGGGTGCGGCCACCAATAATGAGCAGTTCTTC.

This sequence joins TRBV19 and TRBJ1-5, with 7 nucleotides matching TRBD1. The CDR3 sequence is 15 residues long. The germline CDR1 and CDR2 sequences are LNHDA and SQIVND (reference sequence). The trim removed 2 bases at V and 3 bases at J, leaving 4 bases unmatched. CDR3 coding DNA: TGTGCCAGTAGTATAAGACAGGGTGACAATCAGCCCCAGCATTTT. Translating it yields CASSIRQGDNQPQHF.

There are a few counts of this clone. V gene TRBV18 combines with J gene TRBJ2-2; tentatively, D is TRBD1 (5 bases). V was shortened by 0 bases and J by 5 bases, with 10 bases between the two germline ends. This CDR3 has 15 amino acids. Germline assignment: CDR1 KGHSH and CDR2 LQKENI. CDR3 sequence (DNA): TGTGCCAGCTCACCACCGGGGCAGATGACCGGGGAGCTGTTTTTT. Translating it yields CASSPPGQMTGELFF.

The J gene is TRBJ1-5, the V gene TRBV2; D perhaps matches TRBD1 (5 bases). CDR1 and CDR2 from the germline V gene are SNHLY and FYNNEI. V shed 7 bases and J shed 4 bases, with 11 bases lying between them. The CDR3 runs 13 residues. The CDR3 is CASMAGLNQPQHF. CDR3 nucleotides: TGTGCCAGCATGGCAGGGCTTAATCAGCCCCAGCATTTT.

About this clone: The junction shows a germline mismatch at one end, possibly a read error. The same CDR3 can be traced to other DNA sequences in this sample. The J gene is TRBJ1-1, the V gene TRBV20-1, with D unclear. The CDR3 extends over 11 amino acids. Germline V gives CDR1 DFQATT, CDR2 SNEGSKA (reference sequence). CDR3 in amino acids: CSARERIEAFF. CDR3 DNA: TGCAGCGCTAGAGAGCGGATTGAAGCTTTCTTT.

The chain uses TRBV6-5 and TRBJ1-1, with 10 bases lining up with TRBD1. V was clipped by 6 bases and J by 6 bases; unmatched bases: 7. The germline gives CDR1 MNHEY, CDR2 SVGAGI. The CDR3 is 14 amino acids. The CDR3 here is CASSTGQGRAEAFF. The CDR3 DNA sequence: TGTGCCAGCAGCACGGGACAGGGGAGGGCTGAAGCTTTCTTT.

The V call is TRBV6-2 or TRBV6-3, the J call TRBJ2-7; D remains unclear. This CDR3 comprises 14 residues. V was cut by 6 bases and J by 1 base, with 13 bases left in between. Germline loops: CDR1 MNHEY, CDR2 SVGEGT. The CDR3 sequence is CASSGGSLSYEQYF. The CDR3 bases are TGTGCCAGCAGCGGCGGTAGCTTGTCCTACGAGCAGTACTTC.

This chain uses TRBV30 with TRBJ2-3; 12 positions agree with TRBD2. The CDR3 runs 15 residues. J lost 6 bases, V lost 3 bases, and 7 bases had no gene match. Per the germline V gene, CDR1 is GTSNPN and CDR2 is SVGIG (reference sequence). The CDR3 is CAWSVATSGRDTQYF. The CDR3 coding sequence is TGTGCCTGGAGCGTAGCCACTAGCGGGAGGGATACGCAGTATTTT.

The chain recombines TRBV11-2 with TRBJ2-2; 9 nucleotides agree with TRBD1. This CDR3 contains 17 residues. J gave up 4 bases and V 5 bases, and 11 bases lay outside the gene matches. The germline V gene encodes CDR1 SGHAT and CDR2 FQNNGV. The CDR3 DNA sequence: TGTGCCAGCAGCCCGGGACAGGGTTACAGTCGCACCGGGGAGCTGTTTTTT. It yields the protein CASSPGQGYSRTGELFF.

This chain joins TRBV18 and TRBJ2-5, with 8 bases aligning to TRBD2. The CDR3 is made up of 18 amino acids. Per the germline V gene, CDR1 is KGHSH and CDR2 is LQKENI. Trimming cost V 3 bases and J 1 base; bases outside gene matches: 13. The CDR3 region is CASSPFSVLAASQETQYF. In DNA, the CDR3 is TGTGCCAGCTCACCGTTCTCTGTACTAGCGGCTAGCCAAGAGACCCAGTACTTC. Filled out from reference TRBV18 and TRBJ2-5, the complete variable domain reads NAGVMQNPRHLVRRRGQEARLRCSPMKGHSHVYWYRQLPEEGLKFMVYLQKENIIDESGMPKERFSAEFPKEGPSILRIQQVVRGDSAAYFCASSPFSVLAASQETQYFGPGTRLLVL.

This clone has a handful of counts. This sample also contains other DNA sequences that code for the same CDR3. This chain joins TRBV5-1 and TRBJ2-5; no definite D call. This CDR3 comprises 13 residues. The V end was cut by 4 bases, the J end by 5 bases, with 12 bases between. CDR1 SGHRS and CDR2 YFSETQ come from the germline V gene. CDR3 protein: CASSPGVAETQYF. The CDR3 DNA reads TGCGCCAGCAGCCCCGGAGTGGCGGAGACCCAGTACTTC.

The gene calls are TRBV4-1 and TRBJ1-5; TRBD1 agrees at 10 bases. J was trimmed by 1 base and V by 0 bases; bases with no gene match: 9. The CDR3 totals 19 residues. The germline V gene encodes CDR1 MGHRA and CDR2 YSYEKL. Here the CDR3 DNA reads TGCGCCAGCAGCCAAGATTTGGGACAGGGGACTACCAGCAATCAGCCCCAGCATTTT. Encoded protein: CASSQDLGQGTTSNQPQHF.

The DNA of the CDR3 is TGTGCCAGCAAAGACTACAGGGGCGGCGGTGAAAAACTGTTTTTT. This sequence encodes CASKDYRGGGEKLFF. The chain joins TRBV6-5 to TRBJ1-4, with TRBD1 matching over 7 bases. CDR3 length: 15 residues. Germline V gene lookup returns CDR1 MNHEY and CDR2 SVGAGI. Trimming removed 7 bases from V and 7 bases from J; junction bases left unmatched: 12.

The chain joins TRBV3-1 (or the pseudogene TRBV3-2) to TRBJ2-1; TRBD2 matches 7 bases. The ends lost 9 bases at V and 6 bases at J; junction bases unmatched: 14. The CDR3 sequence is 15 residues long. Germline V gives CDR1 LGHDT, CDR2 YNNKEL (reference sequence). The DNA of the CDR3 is TGTGCCAGAAGTGGGGGAGGGCCAATCTGCAATGAGCAGTTCTTC. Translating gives CARSGGGPICNEQFF.

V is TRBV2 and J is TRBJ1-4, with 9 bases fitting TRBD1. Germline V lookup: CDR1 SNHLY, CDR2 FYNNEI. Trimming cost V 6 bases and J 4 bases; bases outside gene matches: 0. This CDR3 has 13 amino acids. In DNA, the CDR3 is TGTGCCAGCAGGGGACAGGGTAATGAAAAACTGTTTTTT. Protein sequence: CASRGQGNEKLFF.

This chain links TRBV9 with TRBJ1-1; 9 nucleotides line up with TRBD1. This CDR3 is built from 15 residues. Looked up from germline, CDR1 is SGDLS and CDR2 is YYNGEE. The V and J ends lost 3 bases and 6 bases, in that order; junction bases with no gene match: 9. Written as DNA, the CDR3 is TGTGCCAGCAGCGCCCAACCGGGACAGGGCTCTGAAGCTTTCTTT. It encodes CASSAQPGQGSEAFF.

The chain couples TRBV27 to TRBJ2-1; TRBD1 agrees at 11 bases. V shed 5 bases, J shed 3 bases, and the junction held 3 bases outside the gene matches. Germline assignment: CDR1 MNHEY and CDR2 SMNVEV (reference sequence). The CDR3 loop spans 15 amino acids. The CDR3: CASSRDRGIYNEQFF. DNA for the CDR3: TGTGCCAGCAGTAGGGACAGGGGGATCTACAATGAGCAGTTCTTC.

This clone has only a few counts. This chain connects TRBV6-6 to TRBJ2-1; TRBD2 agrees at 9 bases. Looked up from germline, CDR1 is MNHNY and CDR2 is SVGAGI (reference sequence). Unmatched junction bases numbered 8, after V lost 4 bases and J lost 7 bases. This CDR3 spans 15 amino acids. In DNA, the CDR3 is TGTGCCAGCAGTTCCGCAGCGGGAGGTTATAATGAGCAGTTCTTC. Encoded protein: CASSSAAGGYNEQFF.

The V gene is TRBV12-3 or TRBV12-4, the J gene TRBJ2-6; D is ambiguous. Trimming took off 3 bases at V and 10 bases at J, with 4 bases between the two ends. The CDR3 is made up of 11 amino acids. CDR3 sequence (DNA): TGTGCCAGCAGTTTTTTAAACGTCCTGACTTTC. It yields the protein CASSFLNVLTF.

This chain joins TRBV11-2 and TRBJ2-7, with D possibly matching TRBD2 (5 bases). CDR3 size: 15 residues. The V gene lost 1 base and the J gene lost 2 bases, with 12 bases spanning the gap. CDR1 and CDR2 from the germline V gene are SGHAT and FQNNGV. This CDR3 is CASSLVKTNAYEQYF. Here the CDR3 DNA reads TGTGCCAGCAGCTTAGTAAAGACTAATGCCTACGAGCAGTACTTC.

The CDR3 DNA is TGTGCCAGCAGCCCTCCAGGGGCCGTCCGGGACCAGTACTTC. This encodes CASSPPGAVRDQYF. This chain uses TRBV7-2 with TRBJ2-5, with a possible D match to TRBD1 (6 bases). The V end was cut by 5 bases, the J end by 10 bases, with 20 bases between. CDR1 is SGHTA, CDR2 FQGNSA, per germline. This CDR3 spans 14 amino acids.

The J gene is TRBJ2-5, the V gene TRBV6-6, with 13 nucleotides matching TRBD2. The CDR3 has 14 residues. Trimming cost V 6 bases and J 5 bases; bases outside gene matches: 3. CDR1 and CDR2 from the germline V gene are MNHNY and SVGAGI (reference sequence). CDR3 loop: CASRALAGGETQYF. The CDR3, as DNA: TGTGCCAGCAGGGCACTAGCGGGAGGGGAGACCCAGTACTTC.

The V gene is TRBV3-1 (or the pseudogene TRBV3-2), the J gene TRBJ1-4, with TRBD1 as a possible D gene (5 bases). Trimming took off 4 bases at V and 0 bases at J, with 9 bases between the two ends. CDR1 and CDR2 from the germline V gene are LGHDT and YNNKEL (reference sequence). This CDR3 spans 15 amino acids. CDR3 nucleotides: TGTGCCAGCAGCCTCCGGACAACAACTAATGAAAAACTGTTTTTT. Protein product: CASSLRTTTNEKLFF.